These T cell receptor beta chains were read from a single sample in a study of cytomegalovirus exposure and HLA in healthy donors. Here immunoSEQ multiplex PCR was the method, and the copy in TCRdb shows in-frame clones only, minus some. The table has more than 85,000 clones, approximately 90% seen once. Material: PBMCs. The receptors here all came from a woman aged 18-29 years in good health and CMV-seropositive. Each CDR3 is given with its conserved first and last residue.

CDR3 protein	J gene	V gene
CASRSGVDTEAFF	TRBJ1-1	TRBV7-3
CASSEQGRSSYEQYF	TRBJ2-7	TRBV6-1
CASSIVDSLAKNIQYF	TRBJ2-4	TRBV19
CAWSVGGGGEKLFF	TRBJ1-4	TRBV30
CASSQVSSGDSYEQYF	TRBJ2-7	TRBV4-2
CASSLSGVSYEQYF	TRBJ2-7	TRBV5-1
CASSVSQGVLTDTQYF	TRBJ2-3	TRBV9
CSVAPGMNTEAFF	TRBJ1-1	TRBV29-1
CASSYDTSGWETQYF	TRBJ2-5	TRBV5-6
CASSLERPYYGYTF	TRBJ1-2	TRBV28
CASSLGGRTNEKLFF	TRBJ1-4	TRBV7-9
CASSLGQDGYTF	TRBJ1-2	TRBV5-1